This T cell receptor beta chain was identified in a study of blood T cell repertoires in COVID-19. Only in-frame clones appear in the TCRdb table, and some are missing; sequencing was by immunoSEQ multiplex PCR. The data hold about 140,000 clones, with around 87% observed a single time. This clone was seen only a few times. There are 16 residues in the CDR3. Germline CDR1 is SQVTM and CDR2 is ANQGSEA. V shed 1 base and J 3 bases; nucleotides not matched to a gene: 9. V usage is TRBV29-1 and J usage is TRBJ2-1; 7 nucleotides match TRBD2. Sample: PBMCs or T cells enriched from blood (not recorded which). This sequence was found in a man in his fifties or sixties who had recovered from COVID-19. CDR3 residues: CSVEGGAGLNYNEQFF. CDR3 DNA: TGCAGCGTTGAAGGGGGAGCGGGGCTAAACTACAATGAGCAGTTCTTC.